The sequence of this T cell receptor (beta chain) was determined in a study of T cells expressing NK-cell markers. Findings of the study overall: A handful of donors had dominant NKG2C+ clonotypes that comprised roughly 1.0-7.5% of their CD8+ T cells. There were a few donors in whom these clonotypes also led the CD3+CD56-NKG2C+ fraction.

TCR beta cDNA was made by 5'RACE template switching with UMIs. TCRdb re-called the 5' RACE reads, yielding one record per CDR3 amino acid sequence without DNA. This listing includes 130,000 to 150,000 distinct CDR3 sequences. CDR3 length: 12 residues. For this clonotype: As yet, its antigen is unknown.

This chain uses TRBV12-3 or TRBV12-4 with TRBJ2-7; checking the TCRdb D call of TRBD1 is not possible without DNA. The TCR originated in a man aged 18 to 35 in good health. Sequencing was carried out using blood T cells: a sorted CD56 or NKG2C T cell subset, CD4+ or CD8+ T cells, or bulk PBMC T cells (not recorded which). CDR3 loop: CASSPGVYEQYF.